The 7 T cell receptor beta chains in this list originate from one sample, sequenced in a study of control samples from healthy donors and cancer patients. Clones were sequenced by immunoSEQ multiplex PCR, and TCRdb holds only the in-frame ones, with some missing. The sample lists about 230,000 clones, roughly four fifths seen once, with more than 10% in the top ten. Sequences were obtained from PBMCs. These receptors all stem from an older woman with lung cancer.

This clone has a handful of counts. V gene TRBV19 combines with J gene TRBJ1-5; D is ambiguous. From germline, CDR1 is LNHDA and CDR2 SQIVND (reference sequence). Trimming took 3 bases from V and 0 from J, leaving 3 bases between them. The length of the CDR3 is 13 residues. CDR3 nucleotides: TGTGCCAGTAGTATGAGTAGCAATCAGCCCCAGCATTTT. It yields the protein CASSMSSNQPQHF.

This clone was detected once. V is TRBV5-1 and J is TRBJ2-5, with TRBD1 matching 7 bases. V trimming: 3 bases; J trimming: 5 bases; junction bases outside the gene matches: 7. CDR3 length: 14 residues. Germline-derived CDR1 and CDR2 are SGHRS and YFSETQ. CDR3: CASSSGQRKETQYF. Written as DNA, the CDR3 is TGCGCCAGCAGCTCGGGACAGCGGAAGGAGACCCAGTACTTC.

This rearrangement joins TRBV11-3 to TRBJ2-7; 7 bases agree with TRBD1. Germline V gene sequence: CDR1 SGHNT, CDR2 YENEEA. The CDR3 is made up of 13 amino acids. The ends lost 5 bases at V and 3 bases at J; junction bases unmatched: 4. The CDR3, as DNA: TGTGCCAGCAGCCTCTACAGGGGCTACGAGCAGTACTTC. Translated, it gives CASSLYRGYEQYF.

The rearrangement joins TRBV7-2 to TRBJ2-3, with 8 bases matching TRBD2. V lost 2 bases to trimming and J lost 9 bases; unmatched junction nucleotides: 4. CDR3 length: 13 residues. Germline V gives CDR1 SGHTA, CDR2 FQGNSA. CDR3 in amino acids: CASSLYGLATQYF. DNA of the CDR3: TGTGCCAGCAGCTTATATGGACTAGCAACGCAGTATTTT.

V gene TRBV20-1 combines with J gene TRBJ2-1; 12 bases line up with TRBD2. This CDR3 spans 16 amino acids. V was pared by 3 bases and J by 12 bases, with 15 bases of the junction left unmatched. Germline CDR1 DFQATT, CDR2 SNEGSKA (reference sequence). CDR3 loop: CSASWLAGGPAGRQFF. The CDR3 nucleotides read TGCAGTGCTAGTTGGCTAGCGGGAGGGCCCGCGGGTCGGCAGTTCTTC.

The chain links TRBV3-1 (or the pseudogene TRBV3-2) to TRBJ2-1; tentatively, D is TRBD2 (5 bases). Germline V gene lookup returns CDR1 LGHDT and CDR2 YNNKEL (reference sequence). The CDR3 contains 14 residues. V was cut by 6 bases and J by 2 bases, with 11 bases left in between. For the CDR3, the DNA is TGTGCCAGCAGTGTTAGCGAAGCCTACAATGAGCAGTTCTTC. It translates to CASSVSEAYNEQFF.

CDR3 nucleotide sequence: TGTGCCAGCAGGTTGACTCCCGACAGCAATCAGCCCCAGCATTTT. Encoded protein: CASRLTPDSNQPQHF. The chain joins TRBV6-5 to TRBJ1-5; D not certain. Trimming took 6 bases from V and 1 from J, leaving 13 bases between them. This CDR3 spans 15 amino acids. The germline CDR1 and CDR2 sequences are MNHEY and SVGAGI.